This T cell receptor (beta chain) was captured by sequencing in a study of blood T cell repertoires in COVID-19. Whole-study context: Samples representing acute and convalescent COVID-19 were sourced from the United States, Italy and Spain. Sample material is recorded as cDNA or gDNA derived from T cells, B-cell-depleted T cells, or PBMCs.

CDR1 LNHDA and CDR2 SQIVND come from the germline V gene (reference sequence). The CDR3 spans 14 residues. The germline V and J ends were trimmed by 5 bases and 7 bases, with 12 bases remaining between them. As processed by the authors: Amplification of reference gene primers was used by the study to estimate nucleated cell counts. Produced via immunoSEQ multiplex PCR; TCRdb's table is partial and in-frame only. V and J calls and clone size are those listed in that table; D and trimming were worked out from the DNA. The profile shows roughly 110,000 clones, 65% to 80% of them singletons. The receptor's source is a man aged 65 to 85 with acute or convalescent COVID-19. The chain is built from TRBV19 and TRBJ1-6, with D possibly matching TRBD1 (6 bases). The sample taken for sequencing was peripheral blood. In nucleotides, the CDR3 is TGTGCCAGTAGTGGGGGGGGCGCGAATTCACCCCTCCACTTT. As protein: CASSGGGANSPLHF.